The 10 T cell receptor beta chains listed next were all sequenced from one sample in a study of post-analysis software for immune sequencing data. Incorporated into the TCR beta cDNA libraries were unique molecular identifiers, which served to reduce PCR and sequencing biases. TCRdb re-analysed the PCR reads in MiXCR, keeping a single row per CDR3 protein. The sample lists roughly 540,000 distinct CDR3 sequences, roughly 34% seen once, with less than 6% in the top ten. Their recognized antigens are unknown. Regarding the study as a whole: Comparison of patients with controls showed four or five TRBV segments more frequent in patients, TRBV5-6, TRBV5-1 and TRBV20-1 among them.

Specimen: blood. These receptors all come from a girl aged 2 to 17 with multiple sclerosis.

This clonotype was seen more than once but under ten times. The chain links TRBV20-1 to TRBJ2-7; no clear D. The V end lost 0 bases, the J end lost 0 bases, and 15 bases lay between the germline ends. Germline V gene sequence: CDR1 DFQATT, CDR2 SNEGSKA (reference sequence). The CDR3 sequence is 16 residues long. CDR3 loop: CSARDWAARSSYEQYF. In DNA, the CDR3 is TGCAGTGCTAGAGATTGGGCGGCCAGGAGCTCCTACGAGCAGTACTTC.

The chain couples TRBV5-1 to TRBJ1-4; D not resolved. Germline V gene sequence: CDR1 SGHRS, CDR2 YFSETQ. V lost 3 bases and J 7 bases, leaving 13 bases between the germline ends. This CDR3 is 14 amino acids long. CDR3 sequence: CASSSHRSGEKLFF. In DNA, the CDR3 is TGCGCCAGCAGCTCACACCGTAGTGGTGAAAAACTGTTTTTT.

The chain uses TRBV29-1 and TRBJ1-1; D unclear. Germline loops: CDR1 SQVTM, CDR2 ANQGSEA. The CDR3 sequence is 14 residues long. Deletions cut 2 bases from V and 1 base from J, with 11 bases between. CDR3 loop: CSVEFGPANTEAFF. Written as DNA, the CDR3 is TGCAGCGTTGAATTCGGACCCGCGAACACTGAAGCTTTCTTT.

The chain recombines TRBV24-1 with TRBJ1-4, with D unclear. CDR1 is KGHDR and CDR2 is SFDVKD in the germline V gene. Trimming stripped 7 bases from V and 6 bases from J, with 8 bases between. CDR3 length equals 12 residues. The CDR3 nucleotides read TGTGCCACCAGGGGCCGGGATGAAAAACTGTTTTTT. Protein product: CATRGRDEKLFF.

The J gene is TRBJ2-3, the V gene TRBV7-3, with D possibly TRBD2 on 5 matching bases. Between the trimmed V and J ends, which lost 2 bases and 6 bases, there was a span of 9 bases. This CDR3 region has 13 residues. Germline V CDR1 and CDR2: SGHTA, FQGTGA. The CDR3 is CASSLGEPDTQYF. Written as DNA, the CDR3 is TGTGCCAGCAGCTTAGGGGAGCCTGATACGCAGTATTTT.

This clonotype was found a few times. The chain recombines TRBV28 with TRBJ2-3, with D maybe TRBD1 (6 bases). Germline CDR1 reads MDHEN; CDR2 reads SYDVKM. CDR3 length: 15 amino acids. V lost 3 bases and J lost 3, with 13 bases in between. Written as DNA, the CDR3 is TGTGCCAGCAGTTTTGATCTGGGACAAACAGATACGCAGTATTTT. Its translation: CASSFDLGQTDTQYF.

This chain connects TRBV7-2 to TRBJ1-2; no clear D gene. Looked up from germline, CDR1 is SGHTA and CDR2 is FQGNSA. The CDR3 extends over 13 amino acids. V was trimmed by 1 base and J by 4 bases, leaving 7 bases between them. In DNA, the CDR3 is TGTGCCAGCAGCTTAGGGGCCCCCTATGGCTACACCTTC. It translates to CASSLGAPYGYTF. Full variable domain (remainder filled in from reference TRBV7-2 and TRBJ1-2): GAGVSQSPSNKVTEKGKDVELRCDPISGHTALYWYRQSLGQGLEFLIYFQGNSAPDKSGLPSDRFSAERTGGSVSTLTIQRTQQEDSAVYLCASSLGAPYGYTFGSGTRLTVV.

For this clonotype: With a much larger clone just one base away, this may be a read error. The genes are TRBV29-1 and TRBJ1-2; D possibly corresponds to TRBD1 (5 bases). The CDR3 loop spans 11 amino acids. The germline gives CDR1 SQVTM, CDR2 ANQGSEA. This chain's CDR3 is CSVGGVGGCTF. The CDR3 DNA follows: TGCAGCGTAGGAGGGGTCGGTGGCTGCACCTTC.

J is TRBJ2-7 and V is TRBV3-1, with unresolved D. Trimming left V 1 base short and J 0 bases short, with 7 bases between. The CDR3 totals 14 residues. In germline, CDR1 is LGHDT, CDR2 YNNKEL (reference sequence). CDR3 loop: CASSQANSSYEQYF. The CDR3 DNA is TGTGCCAGCAGCCAAGCAAACAGCTCCTACGAGCAGTACTTC.

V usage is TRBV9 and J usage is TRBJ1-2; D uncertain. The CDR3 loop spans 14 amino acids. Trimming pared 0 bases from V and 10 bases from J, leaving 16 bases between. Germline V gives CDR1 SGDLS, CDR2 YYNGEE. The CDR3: CASSVARERDDYTF. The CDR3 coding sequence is TGTGCCAGCAGCGTAGCCCGGGAACGGGATGACTACACCTTC.